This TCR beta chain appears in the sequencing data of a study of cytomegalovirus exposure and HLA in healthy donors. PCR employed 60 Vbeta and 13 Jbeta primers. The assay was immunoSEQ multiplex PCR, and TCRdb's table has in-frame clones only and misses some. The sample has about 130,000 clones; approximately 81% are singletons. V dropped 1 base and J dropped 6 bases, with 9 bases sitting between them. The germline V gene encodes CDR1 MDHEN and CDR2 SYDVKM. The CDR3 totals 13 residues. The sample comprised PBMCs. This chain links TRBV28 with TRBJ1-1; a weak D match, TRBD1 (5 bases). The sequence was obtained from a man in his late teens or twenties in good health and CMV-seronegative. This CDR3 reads CASSLLGVAEAFF. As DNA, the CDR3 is TGTGCCAGCAGTTTATTAGGGGTCGCTGAAGCTTTCTTT.